This T cell receptor beta chain was sequenced during a study of blood T cell repertoires in COVID-19. Study summary: Samples representing acute and convalescent COVID-19 were sourced from the United States, Italy and Spain.

Germline V gives CDR1 SGHRS, CDR2 YFSETQ. This CDR3 has 14 amino acids. J was trimmed by 2 bases and V by 5 bases; bases with no gene match: 7. Original processing notes: The assay estimated nucleated cells by amplifying reference gene primers. Profiling relied on immunoSEQ multiplex PCR, and the TCRdb table lists in-frame clones only, not all of them. That table is the source of V, J and clone size, and D and trimming were worked out from the DNA. Of 150,000 to 200,000 clones in the sample, roughly 90% are singletons; the top ten hold about 3.9%. Sequenced: peripheral blood. This rearrangement joins TRBV5-1 to TRBJ2-7; 7 bases match TRBD1. The sequence came from an older woman who had recovered from COVID-19. The CDR3 DNA sequence: TGCGCCAGCAGTAACGGACAGGTTGCCTACGAGCAGTACTTC. It codes for CASSNGQVAYEQYF.